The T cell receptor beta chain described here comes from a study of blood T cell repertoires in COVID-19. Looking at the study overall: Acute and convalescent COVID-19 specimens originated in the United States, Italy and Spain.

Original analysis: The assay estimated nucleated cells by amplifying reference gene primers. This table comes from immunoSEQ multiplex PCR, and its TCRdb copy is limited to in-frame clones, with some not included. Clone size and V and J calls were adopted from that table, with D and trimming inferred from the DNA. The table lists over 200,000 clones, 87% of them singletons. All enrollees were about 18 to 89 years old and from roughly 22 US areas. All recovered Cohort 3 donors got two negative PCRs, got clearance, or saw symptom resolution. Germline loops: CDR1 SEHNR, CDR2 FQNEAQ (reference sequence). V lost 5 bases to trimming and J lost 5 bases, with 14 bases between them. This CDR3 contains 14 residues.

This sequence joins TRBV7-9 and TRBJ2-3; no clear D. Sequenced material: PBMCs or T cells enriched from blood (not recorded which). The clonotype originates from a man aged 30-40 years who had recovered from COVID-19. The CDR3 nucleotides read TGTGCCAGCAGCCCCCTCTTATCCGGAGATACGCAGTATTTT. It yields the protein CASSPLLSGDTQYF.